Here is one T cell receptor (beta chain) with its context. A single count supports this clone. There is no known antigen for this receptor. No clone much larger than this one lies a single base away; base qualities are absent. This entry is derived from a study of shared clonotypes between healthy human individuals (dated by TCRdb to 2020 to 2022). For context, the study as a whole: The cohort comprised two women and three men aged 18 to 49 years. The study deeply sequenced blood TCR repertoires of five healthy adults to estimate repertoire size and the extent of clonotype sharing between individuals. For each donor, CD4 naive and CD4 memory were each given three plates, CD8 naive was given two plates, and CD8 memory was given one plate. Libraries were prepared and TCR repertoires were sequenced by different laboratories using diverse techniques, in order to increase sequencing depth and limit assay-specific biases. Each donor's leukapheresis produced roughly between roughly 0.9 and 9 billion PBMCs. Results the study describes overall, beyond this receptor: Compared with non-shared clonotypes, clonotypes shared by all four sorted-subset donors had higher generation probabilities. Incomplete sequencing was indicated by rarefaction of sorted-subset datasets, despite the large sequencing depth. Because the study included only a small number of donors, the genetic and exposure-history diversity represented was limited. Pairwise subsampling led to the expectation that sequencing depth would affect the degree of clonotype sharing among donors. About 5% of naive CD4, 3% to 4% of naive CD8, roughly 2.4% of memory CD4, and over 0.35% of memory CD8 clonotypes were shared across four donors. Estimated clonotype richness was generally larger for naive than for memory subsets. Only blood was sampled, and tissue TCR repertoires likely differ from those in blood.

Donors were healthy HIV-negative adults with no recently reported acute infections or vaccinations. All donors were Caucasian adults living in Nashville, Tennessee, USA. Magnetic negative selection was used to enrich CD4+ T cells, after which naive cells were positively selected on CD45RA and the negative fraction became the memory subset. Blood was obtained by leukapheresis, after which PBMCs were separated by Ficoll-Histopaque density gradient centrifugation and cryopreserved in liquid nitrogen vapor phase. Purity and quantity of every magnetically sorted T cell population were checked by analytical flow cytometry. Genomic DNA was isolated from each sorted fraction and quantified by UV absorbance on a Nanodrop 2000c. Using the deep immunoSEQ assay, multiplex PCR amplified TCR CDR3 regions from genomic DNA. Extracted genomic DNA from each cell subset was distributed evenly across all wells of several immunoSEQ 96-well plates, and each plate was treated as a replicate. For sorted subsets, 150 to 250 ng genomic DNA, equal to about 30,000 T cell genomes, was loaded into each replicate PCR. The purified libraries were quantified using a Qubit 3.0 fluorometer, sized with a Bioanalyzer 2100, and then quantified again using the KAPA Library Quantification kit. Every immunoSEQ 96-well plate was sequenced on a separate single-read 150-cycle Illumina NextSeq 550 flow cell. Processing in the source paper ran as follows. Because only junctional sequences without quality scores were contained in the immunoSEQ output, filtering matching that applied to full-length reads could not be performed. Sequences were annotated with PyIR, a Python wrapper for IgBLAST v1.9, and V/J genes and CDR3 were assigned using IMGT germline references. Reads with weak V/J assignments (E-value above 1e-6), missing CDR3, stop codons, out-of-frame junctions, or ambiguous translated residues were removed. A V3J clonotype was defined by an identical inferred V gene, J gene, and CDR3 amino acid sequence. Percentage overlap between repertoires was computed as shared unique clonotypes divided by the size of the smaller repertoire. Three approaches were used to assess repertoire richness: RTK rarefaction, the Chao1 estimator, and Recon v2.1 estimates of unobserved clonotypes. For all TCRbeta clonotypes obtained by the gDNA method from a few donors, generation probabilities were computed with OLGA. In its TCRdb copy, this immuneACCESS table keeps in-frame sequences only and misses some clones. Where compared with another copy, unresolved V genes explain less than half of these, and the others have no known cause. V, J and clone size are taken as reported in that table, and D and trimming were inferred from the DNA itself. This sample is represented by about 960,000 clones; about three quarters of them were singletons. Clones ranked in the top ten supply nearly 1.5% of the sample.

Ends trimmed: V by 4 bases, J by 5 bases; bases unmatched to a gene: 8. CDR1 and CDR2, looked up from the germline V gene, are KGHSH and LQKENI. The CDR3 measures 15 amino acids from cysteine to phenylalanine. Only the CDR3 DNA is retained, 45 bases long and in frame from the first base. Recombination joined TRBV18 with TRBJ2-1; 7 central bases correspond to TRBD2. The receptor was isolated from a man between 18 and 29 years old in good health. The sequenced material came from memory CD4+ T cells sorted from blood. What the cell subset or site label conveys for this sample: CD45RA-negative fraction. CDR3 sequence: CASSRLLAGDNEQFF. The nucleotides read TGTGCCAGCTCACGCCTACTCGCGGGGGACAATGAGCAGTTCTTC.